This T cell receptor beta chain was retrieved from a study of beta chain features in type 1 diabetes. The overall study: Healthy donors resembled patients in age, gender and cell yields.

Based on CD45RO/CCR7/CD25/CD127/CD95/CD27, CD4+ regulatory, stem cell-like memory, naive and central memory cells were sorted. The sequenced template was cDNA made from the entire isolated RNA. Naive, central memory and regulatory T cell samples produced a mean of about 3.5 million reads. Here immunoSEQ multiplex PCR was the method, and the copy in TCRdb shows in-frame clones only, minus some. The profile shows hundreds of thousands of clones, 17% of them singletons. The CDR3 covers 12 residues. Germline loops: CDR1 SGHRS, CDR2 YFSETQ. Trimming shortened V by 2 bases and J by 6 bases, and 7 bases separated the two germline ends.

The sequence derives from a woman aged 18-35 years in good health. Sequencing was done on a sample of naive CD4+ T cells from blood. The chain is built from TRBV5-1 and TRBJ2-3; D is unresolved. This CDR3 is CASSFEIDTQYF. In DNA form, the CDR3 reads TGCGCCAGCAGCTTTGAAATTGATACGCAGTATTTT.